This T cell receptor beta chain was documented in a study of cytomegalovirus exposure and HLA in healthy donors. Study-level findings and limits: Only CMV serostatus was available as immune exposure information.

PCR primers comprised 60 Vbeta and 13 Jbeta primers. Repertoires were generated with immunoSEQ multiplex PCR, while TCRdb's copy carries only in-frame clones and drops some. The sample consists of about 220,000 clones, roughly 82% of them appearing once. On this clone: Its specificity is unknown.

CDR3 length equals 14 residues. Trimming took 6 bases from V and 6 from J; bases not matched to a gene: 7. CDR1 and CDR2 (germline): MNHNY, SVGAGI (reference sequence). The specimen sequenced was PBMCs. The chain combines TRBV6-6 with TRBJ2-1, with 8 bases matching TRBD2. This sequence originates from a man aged 35-49 years in good health and CMV-seropositive. The CDR3 nucleotides read TGTGCCAGCAGCCACAGCGGGAGTAGCAATGAGCAGTTCTTC. This translates into CASSHSGSSNEQFF.